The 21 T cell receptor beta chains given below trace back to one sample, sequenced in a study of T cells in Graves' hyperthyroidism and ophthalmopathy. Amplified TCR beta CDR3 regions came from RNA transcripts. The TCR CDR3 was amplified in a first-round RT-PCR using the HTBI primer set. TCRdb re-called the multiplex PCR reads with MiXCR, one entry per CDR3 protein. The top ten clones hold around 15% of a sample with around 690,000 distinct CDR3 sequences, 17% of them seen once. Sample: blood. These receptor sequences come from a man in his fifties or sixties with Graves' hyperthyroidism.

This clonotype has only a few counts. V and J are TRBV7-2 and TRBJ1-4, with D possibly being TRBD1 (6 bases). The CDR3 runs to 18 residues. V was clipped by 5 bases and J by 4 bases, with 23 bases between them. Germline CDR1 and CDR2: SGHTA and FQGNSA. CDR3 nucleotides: TGTGCCAGCAGCACCTGGGGGGGGGACATTTTTTATAATGAAAAACTGTTTTTT. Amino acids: CASSTWGGDIFYNEKLFF.

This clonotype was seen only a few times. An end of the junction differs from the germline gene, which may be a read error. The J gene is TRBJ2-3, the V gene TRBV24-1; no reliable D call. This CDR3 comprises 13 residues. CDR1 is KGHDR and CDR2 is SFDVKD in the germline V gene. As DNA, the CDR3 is TGTGCCACCAGTGAGCTAATAACAGATACGCGGTATTTT. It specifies CATSELITDTRYF.

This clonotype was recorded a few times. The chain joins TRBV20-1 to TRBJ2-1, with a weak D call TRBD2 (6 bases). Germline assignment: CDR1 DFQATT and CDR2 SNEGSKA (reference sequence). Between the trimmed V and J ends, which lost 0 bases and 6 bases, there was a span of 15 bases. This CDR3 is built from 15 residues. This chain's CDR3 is CSARDTGGAINEQFF. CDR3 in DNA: TGCAGTGCTAGAGATACTGGCGGGGCCATCAATGAGCAGTTCTTC.

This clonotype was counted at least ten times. CDR3 loop: CASSLRVQQVPTKQFF. CDR3 coding DNA: TGTGCCAGCAGTTTAAGGGTCCAACAGGTTCCGACCAAGCAGTTCTTC. The V gene is TRBV12-3 or TRBV12-4, the J gene TRBJ2-1, with TRBD1 as a possible D gene (5 bases). The CDR3 spans 16 residues. V gave up 2 bases and J gave up 11 bases, with 22 bases separating them.

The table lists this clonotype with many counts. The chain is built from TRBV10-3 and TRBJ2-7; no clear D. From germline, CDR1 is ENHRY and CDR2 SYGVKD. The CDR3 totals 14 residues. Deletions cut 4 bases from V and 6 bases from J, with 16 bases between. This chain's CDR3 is CAISVERASSEQYF. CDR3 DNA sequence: TGTGCCATCAGTGTGGAAAGGGCTAGTTCCGAGCAGTACTTC.

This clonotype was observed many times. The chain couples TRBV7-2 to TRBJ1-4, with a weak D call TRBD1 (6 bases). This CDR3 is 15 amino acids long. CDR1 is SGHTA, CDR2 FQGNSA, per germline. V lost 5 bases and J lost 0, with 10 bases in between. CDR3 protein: CASSPYRATNEKLFF. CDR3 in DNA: TGTGCCAGCAGCCCTTACAGGGCAACTAATGAAAAACTGTTTTTT. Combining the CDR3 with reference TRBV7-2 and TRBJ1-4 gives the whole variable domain GAGVSQSPSNKVTEKGKDVELRCDPISGHTALYWYRQSLGQGLEFLIYFQGNSAPDKSGLPSDRFSAERTGGSVSTLTIQRTQQEDSAVYLCASSPYRATNEKLFFGSGTQLSVL.

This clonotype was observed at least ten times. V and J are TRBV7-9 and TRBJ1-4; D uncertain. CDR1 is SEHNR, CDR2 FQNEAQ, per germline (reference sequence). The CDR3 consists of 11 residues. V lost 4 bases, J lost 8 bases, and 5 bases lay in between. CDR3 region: CASSWVEKLFF. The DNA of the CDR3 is TGTGCCAGCAGCTGGGTGGAAAAACTGTTTTTT.

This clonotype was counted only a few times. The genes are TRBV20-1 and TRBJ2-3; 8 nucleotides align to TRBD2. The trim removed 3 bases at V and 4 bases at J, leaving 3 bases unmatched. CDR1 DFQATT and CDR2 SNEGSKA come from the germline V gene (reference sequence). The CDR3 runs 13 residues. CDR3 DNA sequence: TGCAGTGCTAGTCCGGGAGGGGCAGATACGCAGTATTTT. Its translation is CSASPGGADTQYF.

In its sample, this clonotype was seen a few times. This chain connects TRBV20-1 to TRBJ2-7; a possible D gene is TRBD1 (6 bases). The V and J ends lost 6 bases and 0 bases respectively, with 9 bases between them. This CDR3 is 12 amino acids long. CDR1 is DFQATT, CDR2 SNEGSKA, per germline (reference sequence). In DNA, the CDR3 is TGCAGTGCCGCGGACAGCTCCTACGAGCAGTACTTC. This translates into CSAADSSYEQYF.

CDR3 nucleotides: TGCAGTGCCGCCGGGAGCCCCACCGGGGAGCTGTTTTTT. It specifies CSAAGSPTGELFF. This chain links TRBV20-1 with TRBJ2-2, with TRBD2 as a possible D gene (6 bases). The V gene lost 6 bases and the J gene lost 4 bases, with 12 bases spanning the gap. This CDR3 has 13 amino acids. Germline V gives CDR1 DFQATT, CDR2 SNEGSKA (reference sequence).

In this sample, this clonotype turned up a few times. CDR3 nucleotide sequence: TGTGCCAGCAGTCCTAACTCGGTTACGAACAGGGAAGAGCATGAAGCTTTCTTT. This encodes CASSPNSVTNREEHEAFF. V gene TRBV12-3 or TRBV12-4 combines with J gene TRBJ1-1, with D possibly TRBD1 on 6 matching bases. The CDR3 is 18 amino acids. V lost 5 bases to trimming and J lost 7 bases, with 29 bases between them.

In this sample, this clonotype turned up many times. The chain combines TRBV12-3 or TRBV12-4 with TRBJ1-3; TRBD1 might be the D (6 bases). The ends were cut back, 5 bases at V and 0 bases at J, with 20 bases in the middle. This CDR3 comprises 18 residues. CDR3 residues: CASSVTYSRTASGNTIYF. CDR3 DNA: TGTGCCAGCAGTGTAACCTACTCTAGGACAGCCTCTGGAAACACCATATATTTT.

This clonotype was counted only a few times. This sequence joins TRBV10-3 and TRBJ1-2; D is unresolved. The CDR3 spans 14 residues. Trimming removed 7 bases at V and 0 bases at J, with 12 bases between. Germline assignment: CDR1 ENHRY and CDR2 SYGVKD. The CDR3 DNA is TGTGCCATCACCGAAGGGTCCTCTAACTATGGCTACACCTTC. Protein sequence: CAITEGSSNYGYTF.

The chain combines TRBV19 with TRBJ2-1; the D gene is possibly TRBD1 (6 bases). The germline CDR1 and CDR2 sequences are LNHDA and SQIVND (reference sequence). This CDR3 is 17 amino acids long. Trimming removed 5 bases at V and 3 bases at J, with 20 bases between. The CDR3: CASSPQQGSVFYNEQFF. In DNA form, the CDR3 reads TGTGCCAGTAGTCCACAACAGGGTAGTGTATTCTACAATGAGCAGTTCTTC.

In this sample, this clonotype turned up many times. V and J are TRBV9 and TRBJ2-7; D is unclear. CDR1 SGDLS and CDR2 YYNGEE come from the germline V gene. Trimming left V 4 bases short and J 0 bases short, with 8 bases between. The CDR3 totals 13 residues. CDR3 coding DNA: TGTGCCAGCAGCCCCGCAGCCTCCTACGAGCAGTACTTC. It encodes CASSPAASYEQYF. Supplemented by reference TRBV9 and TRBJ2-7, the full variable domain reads DSGVTQTPKHLITATGQRVTLRCSPRSGDLSVYWYQQSLDQGLQFLIQYYNGEERAKGNILERFSAQQFPDLHSELNLSSLELGDSALYFCASSPAASYEQYFGPGTRLTVT.

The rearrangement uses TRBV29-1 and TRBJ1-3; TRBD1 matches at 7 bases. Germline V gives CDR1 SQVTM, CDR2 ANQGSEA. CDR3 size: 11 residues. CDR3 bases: TGCGGGACAGACTCTGGAAACACCATATATTTT. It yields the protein CGTDSGNTIYF.

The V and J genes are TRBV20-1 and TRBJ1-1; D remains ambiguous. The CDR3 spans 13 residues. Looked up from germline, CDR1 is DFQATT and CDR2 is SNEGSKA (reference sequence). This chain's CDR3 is CNPRSGLWTEAFF. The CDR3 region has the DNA TGCAACCCCAGATCGGGGTTGTGGACTGAAGCTTTCTTT.

CDR3 sequence (DNA): TGCGCCAGCAGCCAAGACAGGGGGGAAGTAGAGACCCAGTACTTC. This codes for CASSQDRGEVETQYF. This rearrangement joins TRBV4-3 to TRBJ2-5; D may be TRBD1 (7 bases). The CDR3 is 15 amino acids. Germline-derived CDR1 and CDR2 are LGHNA and YSLEER. Trimming stripped 0 bases from V and 4 bases from J, with 12 bases between.

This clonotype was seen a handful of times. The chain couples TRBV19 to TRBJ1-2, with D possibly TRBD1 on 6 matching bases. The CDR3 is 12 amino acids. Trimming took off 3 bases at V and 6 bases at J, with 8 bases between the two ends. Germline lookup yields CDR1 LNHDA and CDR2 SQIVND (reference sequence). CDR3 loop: CASSIYRDGYTF. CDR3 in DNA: TGTGCCAGTAGTATCTACAGGGATGGCTACACCTTC.

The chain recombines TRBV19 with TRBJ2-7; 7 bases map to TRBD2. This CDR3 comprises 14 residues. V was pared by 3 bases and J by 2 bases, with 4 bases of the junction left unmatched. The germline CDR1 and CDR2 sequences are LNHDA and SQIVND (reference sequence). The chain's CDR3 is CASSIPGGPYEQYF. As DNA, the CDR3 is TGTGCCAGTAGTATTCCGGGAGGACCCTACGAGCAGTACTTC.

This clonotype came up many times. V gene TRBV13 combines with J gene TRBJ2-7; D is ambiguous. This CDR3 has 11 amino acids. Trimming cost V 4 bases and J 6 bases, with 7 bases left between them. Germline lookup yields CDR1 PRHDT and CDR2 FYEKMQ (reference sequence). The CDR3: CASSSQFEQYF. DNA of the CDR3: TGTGCCAGCAGCTCTCAGTTCGAGCAGTACTTC.